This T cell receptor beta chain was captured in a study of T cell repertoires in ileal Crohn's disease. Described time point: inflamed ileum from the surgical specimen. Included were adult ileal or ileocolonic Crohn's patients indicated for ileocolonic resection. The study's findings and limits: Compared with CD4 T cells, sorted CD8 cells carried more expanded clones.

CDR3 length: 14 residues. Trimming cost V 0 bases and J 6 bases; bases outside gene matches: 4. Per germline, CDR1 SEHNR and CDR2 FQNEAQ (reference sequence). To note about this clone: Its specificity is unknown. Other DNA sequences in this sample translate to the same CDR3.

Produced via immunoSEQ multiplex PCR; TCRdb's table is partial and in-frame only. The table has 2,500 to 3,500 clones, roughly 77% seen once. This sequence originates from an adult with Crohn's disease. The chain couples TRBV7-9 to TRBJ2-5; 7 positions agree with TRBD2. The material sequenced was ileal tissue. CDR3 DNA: TGTGCCAGCAGCTTAGCGGGAGGGCCCCAGACCCAGTACTTC. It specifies CASSLAGGPQTQYF.